Below, one T cell receptor (beta chain) is given with its context. The CDR3 runs 14 residues. With 2 bases removed from V and 4 bases from J, the gap between germline ends came to 11 bases. CDR1 is ENHRY, CDR2 SYGVKD, per germline. The data are from a study of shared clonotypes between healthy human individuals. TCRdb keeps only in-frame clones here, not all; method: immunoSEQ multiplex PCR. The sample gives around 750,000 clones, about 74% of which show up once; 1.7% is in the top ten. The specimen sequenced was memory CD4+ T cells sorted from blood. Specified subset: CD45RA-negative fraction. This chain links TRBV10-3 with TRBJ1-2, with a weak D call TRBD1 (5 bases). This sequence originates from a woman younger than 45 in good health. The CDR3 loop is CAISERDGLYGYTF. DNA of the CDR3: TGTGCCATCAGTGAGAGGGACGGACTCTATGGCTACACCTTC.